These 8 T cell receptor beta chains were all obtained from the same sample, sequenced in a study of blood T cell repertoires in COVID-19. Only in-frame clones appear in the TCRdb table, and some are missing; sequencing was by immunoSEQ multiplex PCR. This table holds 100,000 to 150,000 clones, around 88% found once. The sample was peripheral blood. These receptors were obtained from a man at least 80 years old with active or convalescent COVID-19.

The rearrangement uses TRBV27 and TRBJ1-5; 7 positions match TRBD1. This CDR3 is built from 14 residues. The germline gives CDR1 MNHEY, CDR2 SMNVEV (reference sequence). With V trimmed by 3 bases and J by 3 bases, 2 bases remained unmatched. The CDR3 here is CASSLRGLNQPQHF. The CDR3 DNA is TGTGCCAGCAGTTTGAGGGGGCTCAATCAGCCCCAGCATTTT.

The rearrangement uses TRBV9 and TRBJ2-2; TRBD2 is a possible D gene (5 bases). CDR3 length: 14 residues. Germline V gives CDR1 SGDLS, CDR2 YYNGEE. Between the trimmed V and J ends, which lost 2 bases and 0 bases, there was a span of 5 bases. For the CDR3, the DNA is TGTGCCAGCAGCGTGAGGGCGAACACCGGGGAGCTGTTTTTT. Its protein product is CASSVRANTGELFF.

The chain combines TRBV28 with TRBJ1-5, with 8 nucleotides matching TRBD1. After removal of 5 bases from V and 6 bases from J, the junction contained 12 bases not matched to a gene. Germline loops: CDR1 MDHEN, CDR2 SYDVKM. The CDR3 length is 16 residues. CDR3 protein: CASSPPWTGLGQPQHF. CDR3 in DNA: TGTGCCAGCAGTCCTCCTTGGACAGGGCTAGGTCAGCCCCAGCATTTT.

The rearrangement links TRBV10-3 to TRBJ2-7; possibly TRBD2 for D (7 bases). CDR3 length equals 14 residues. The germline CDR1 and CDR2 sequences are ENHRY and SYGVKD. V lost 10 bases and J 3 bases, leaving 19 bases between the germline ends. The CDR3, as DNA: TGTGCCACCGGGGGGACATCCTCGGGCTACGAGCAGTACTTC. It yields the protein CATGGTSSGYEQYF.

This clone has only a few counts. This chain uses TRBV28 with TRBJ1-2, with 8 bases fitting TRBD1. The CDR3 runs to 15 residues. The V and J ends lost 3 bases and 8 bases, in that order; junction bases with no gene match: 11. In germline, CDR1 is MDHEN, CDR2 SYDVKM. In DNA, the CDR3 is TGTGCCAGCAGTTTCTCCGGGACAGGAAGGAACGGCTACACCTTC. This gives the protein CASSFSGTGRNGYTF.

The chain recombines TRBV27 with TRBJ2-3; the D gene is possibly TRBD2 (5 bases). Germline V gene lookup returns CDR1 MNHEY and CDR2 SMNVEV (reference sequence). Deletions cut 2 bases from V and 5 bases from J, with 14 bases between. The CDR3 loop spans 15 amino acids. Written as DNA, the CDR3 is TGTGCCAGCAGTTTACTAGACGCGGGTATAGATACGCAGTATTTT. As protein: CASSLLDAGIDTQYF.

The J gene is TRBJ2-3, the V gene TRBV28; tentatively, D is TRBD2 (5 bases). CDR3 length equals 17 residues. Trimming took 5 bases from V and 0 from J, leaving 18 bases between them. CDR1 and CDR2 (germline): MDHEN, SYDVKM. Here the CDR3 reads CASSQTGGGASTDTQYF. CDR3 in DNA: TGTGCCAGCAGTCAAACCGGAGGAGGTGCTAGCACAGATACGCAGTATTTT.

The CDR3 reads CASSEDRGYMNTEAFF. The DNA for the CDR3 is TGTGCCAGCAGTGAAGACAGGGGCTACATGAACACTGAAGCTTTCTTT. The chain combines TRBV27 with TRBJ1-1; 8 nucleotides line up with TRBD1. This CDR3 contains 16 residues. With 5 bases clipped from V and 0 bases from J, the junction kept 8 bases outside the gene matches. Per the germline V gene, CDR1 is MNHEY and CDR2 is SMNVEV (reference sequence).